The 20 T cell receptor beta chains in this list originate from one sample, sequenced in a study of blood T cell repertoires in COVID-19. Sequencing used immunoSEQ multiplex PCR; TCRdb keeps in-frame clones, though not all of them. The sample comprises roughly 280,000 clones, 85% to 90% of which are singletons, and more than 4.5% rests with the top ten. The sequenced sample was peripheral blood. The receptors originated from a woman aged 55-69 years with COVID-19, enrolled during active disease.

This clone was seen a handful of times. The chain combines TRBV5-8 with TRBJ2-3, with TRBD2 identical over 11 bases. The CDR3 length is 16 residues. The J segment lost 0 bases and the V segment lost 3 bases, leaving 3 bases of the junction unmatched. CDR1 is SGHTS and CDR2 is YDEGEE in the germline V gene. The CDR3, as DNA: TGTGCCAGCAGCTGGGGACTAGCGGAAAGCACAGATACGCAGTATTTT. This sequence encodes CASSWGLAESTDTQYF. The complete variable domain, with remaining parts taken from reference TRBV5-8 and TRBJ2-3, reads EAGVTQSPTHLIKTRGQQATLRCSPISGHTSVYWYQQALGLGLQFLLWYDEGEERNRGNFPPRFSGRQFPNYSSELNVNALELEDSALYLCASSWGLAESTDTQYFGPGTRLTVL.

The chain joins TRBV10-2 to TRBJ2-7; tentatively, D is TRBD2 (6 bases). Germline V CDR1 and CDR2: WSHSY, SAAADI. The CDR3 contains 14 residues. V was pared by 7 bases and J by 2 bases, with 15 bases between. The CDR3 nucleotides read TGCGCCAGCACCCGGGGACTTCCTGCCTACGAGCAGTACTTC. Translation: CASTRGLPAYEQYF.

This chain joins TRBV19 and TRBJ2-3; D is possibly TRBD2 (7 bases). V was clipped by 5 bases and J by 4 bases, with 22 bases between them. Germline V gene lookup returns CDR1 LNHDA and CDR2 SQIVND (reference sequence). This CDR3 has 17 amino acids. The CDR3 loop reads CASSGVGGRGFADTQYF. DNA of the CDR3: TGTGCCAGTAGTGGGGTCGGGGGGCGTGGGTTCGCAGATACGCAGTATTTT.

The chain couples TRBV4-1 to TRBJ2-1, with D possibly matching TRBD1 (5 bases). Trimming cost V 1 base and J 0 bases, with 16 bases left between them. There are 18 residues in the CDR3. Per the germline V gene, CDR1 is MGHRA and CDR2 is YSYEKL. The CDR3 DNA reads TGCGCCAGCAGCCAAGGGGGTAGGGGCCAGAGCTCCTACAATGAGCAGTTCTTC. Translated, it gives CASSQGGRGQSSYNEQFF.

The chain carries TRBV5-1 and TRBJ2-5; 8 nucleotides agree with TRBD1. The CDR3 has 14 amino acids. Losses at the gene ends were 2 bases for V and 3 bases for J; bases not matched to a gene: 3. Germline CDR1 reads SGHRS; CDR2 reads YFSETQ. CDR3 loop: CASSFQGAEETQYF. In DNA, the CDR3 is TGCGCCAGCAGCTTCCAGGGGGCGGAAGAGACCCAGTACTTC.

The chain links TRBV4-1 to TRBJ1-2; no firm D call. V was pared by 4 bases and J by 2 bases, with 17 bases between. Germline V gene sequence: CDR1 MGHRA, CDR2 YSYEKL. CDR3 length equals 16 residues. As DNA, the CDR3 is TGCGCCAGCAGCCTGTCGCCGGACTTGATCAACTATGGCTACACCTTC. The encoded protein is CASSLSPDLINYGYTF.

The gene calls are TRBV27 and TRBJ1-3, with D perhaps TRBD1 (6 bases). Germline assignment: CDR1 MNHEY and CDR2 SMNVEV (reference sequence). Trimming pared 4 bases from V and 1 base from J, leaving 8 bases between. The CDR3 contains 14 residues. The CDR3 nucleotides read TGTGCCAGCAGTTCGACAGGATCTGGAAACACCATATATTTT. Amino acids: CASSSTGSGNTIYF.

This clone was counted once. The CDR3 nucleotides read TGTGCCAGCAGCCCCCGTCTAGGGGCAAACACTGAAGCTTTCTTT. As protein: CASSPRLGANTEAFF. The chain couples TRBV5-4 to TRBJ1-1; D possibly corresponds to TRBD1 (5 bases). CDR3 length: 15 amino acids. Trimming removed 4 bases at V and 2 bases at J, with 15 bases between. Germline V gives CDR1 SGHNT, CDR2 YYREEE (reference sequence).

The rearrangement joins TRBV7-9 to TRBJ2-2, with a weak D call TRBD2 (7 bases). The germline gives CDR1 SEHNR, CDR2 FQNEAQ (reference sequence). Trimming took off 8 bases at V and 3 bases at J, with 13 bases between the two ends. This CDR3 has 14 amino acids. The CDR3 spells CASQRDTYTGELFF. CDR3 bases: TGTGCCAGCCAGCGGGACACTTACACCGGGGAGCTGTTTTTT.

This clone has only one observation. This chain uses TRBV4-2 with TRBJ2-7, with TRBD2 as a possible D gene (7 bases). The CDR3 extends over 15 amino acids. CDR1 LGHNA and CDR2 YNFKEQ come from the germline V gene. Trimming removed 1 base from V and 2 bases from J, with 12 bases in between. The CDR3 loop reads CASSQGGGPTYEQYF. The CDR3, as DNA: TGTGCCAGCAGCCAAGGGGGGGGCCCAACCTACGAGCAGTACTTC.

The V call is TRBV7-2, the J call TRBJ1-5; D remains unclear. The CDR3 contains 15 residues. The germline V gene has CDR1 SGHTA and CDR2 FQGNSA. Trimming removed 1 base from V and 6 bases from J, with 13 bases in between. The CDR3 coding sequence is TGTGCCAGCAGCTTAGTGCCTGGAGGAGGTCAGCCCCAGCATTTT. Its protein product is CASSLVPGGGQPQHF.

The chain has TRBV18 and TRBJ2-2; 8 positions match TRBD1. Germline loops: CDR1 KGHSH, CDR2 LQKENI. After removal of 6 bases from V and 6 bases from J, the junction contained 12 bases not matched to a gene. The CDR3 extends over 16 amino acids. The CDR3 here is CASSLNRDRLAGELFF. The DNA for the CDR3 is TGTGCCAGCTCCCTCAACCGGGACAGGCTGGCCGGGGAGCTGTTTTTT.

J is TRBJ2-5 and V is TRBV7-9; D gene unclear. The length of the CDR3 is 15 residues. V lost 1 base and J 1 base, leaving 10 bases between the germline ends. The germline V gene has CDR1 SEHNR and CDR2 FQNEAQ (reference sequence). The DNA of the CDR3 is TGTGCCAGCAGCTTAGATCCGCTCAGCCAAGAGACCCAGTACTTC. As protein: CASSLDPLSQETQYF.

The chain uses TRBV28 and TRBJ1-5; 10 nucleotides agree with TRBD1. The CDR3 consists of 16 residues. CDR1 and CDR2 (germline): MDHEN, SYDVKM. Trimming took 5 bases from V and 3 from J; bases not matched to a gene: 7. The CDR3 reads CASSNRDRGSNQPQHF. The CDR3 DNA sequence: TGTGCCAGCAGTAACCGGGACAGGGGATCCAATCAGCCCCAGCATTTT. The full variable domain, its missing parts supplied by reference TRBV28 and TRBJ1-5, is DVKVTQSSRYLVKRTGEKVFLECVQDMDHENMFWYRQDPGLGLRLIYFSYDVKMKEKGDIPEGYSVSREKKERFSLILESASTNQTSMYLCASSNRDRGSNQPQHFGDGTRLSIL.

V usage is TRBV5-1 and J usage is TRBJ1-2; TRBD1 aligns across 7 bases. V lost 3 bases, J lost 2 bases, and 4 bases stayed unmatched. The length of the CDR3 is 14 residues. The germline CDR1 and CDR2 sequences are SGHRS and YFSETQ. The CDR3 sequence: CASSSLQGNYGYTF. For the CDR3, the DNA is TGCGCCAGCAGCTCACTACAGGGGAACTATGGCTACACCTTC.

This chain uses TRBV6-1 with TRBJ2-7, with a weak D call TRBD1 (5 bases). Germline V gene sequence: CDR1 MNHNS, CDR2 SASEGT. This CDR3 has 14 residues. Trimming left V 2 bases short and J 5 bases short, with 13 bases between. This chain's CDR3 is CASSEFQGFNEQYF. CDR3 nucleotide sequence: TGTGCCAGCAGTGAATTTCAGGGATTTAACGAGCAGTACTTC.

The chain carries TRBV15 and TRBJ1-1; possible D gene TRBD1, 5 bases. The germline gives CDR1 LNHNV, CDR2 YYDKDF (reference sequence). Trimming cost V 8 bases and J 0 bases, with 13 bases left between them. The length of the CDR3 is 14 residues. The CDR3 region has the DNA TGTGCCACCGAAAAGTGGGGGGTGAACACTGAAGCTTTCTTT. This encodes CATEKWGVNTEAFF.

J is TRBJ1-5 and V is TRBV6-6; a weak D match, TRBD1 (5 bases). Germline V gene data show CDR1 as MNHNY and CDR2 as SVGAGI (reference sequence). The CDR3 contains 16 residues. V lost 2 bases and J lost 0, with 11 bases in between. The CDR3 here is CASSYLGHLSNQPQHF. The CDR3 DNA is TGTGCCAGCAGTTACCTCGGACACCTTAGCAATCAGCCCCAGCATTTT.

The V gene is TRBV19, the J gene TRBJ2-1, with 7 bases aligning to TRBD1. J was trimmed by 4 bases and V by 4 bases; bases with no gene match: 7. The germline gives CDR1 LNHDA, CDR2 SQIVND (reference sequence). This CDR3 has 15 amino acids. CDR3 sequence: CASSTARDRYNEQFF. In DNA, the CDR3 is TGTGCCAGTAGTACCGCCCGGGACAGATACAATGAGCAGTTCTTC.

The V gene is TRBV2, the J gene TRBJ2-2; D is uncertain. Trimming cost V 4 bases and J 0 bases, with 9 bases left between them. Germline V gives CDR1 SNHLY, CDR2 FYNNEI. The CDR3 sequence is 15 residues long. The CDR3 loop is CASSGARANTGELFF. The CDR3 nucleotides are TGTGCCAGCAGTGGGGCCCGAGCGAACACCGGGGAGCTGTTTTTT.